This TCR beta chain was captured by sequencing in a study of blood T cell repertoires in COVID-19 (dated by TCRdb to 2018 to 2021). Study-wide context: Samples covering the acute and convalescent phases of COVID-19 were provided by collaborators in the United States, Italy and Spain. Samples came from the ongoing ImmuneRACE study (first 160 participants) plus 1,254 subjects from 6 global collaborators. The sample metadata nearly always contained a de-identified subject ID, COVID-19 status, age in years and sex. The material from the prospective study consisted of cDNA or gDNA derived from T cells, B-cell-depleted T cells, or PBMCs. Deeply sampled blood TCRbeta repertoires from subjects exposed to, actively infected with, or recovered from COVID-19 were included in the dataset. Where HLA class I and class II types were available, the types were taken from metadata supplied by the sample provider, not from assay-based typing. The repertoires were made available in a free public database intended to serve as a resource for research on the immune response to SARS-CoV-2.

In Seattle, one collaborating source enrolled patients while the infection was active and tracked those patients longitudinally over the course of disease. Collaborating institutions collected whole blood in K2EDTA tubes following their own protocols. For TCRbeta analysis, collaborators shipped samples as frozen whole blood, isolated PBMCs, or DNA extracted from either of those sample types. TCRbeta CDR3 regions were amplified from genomic DNA by means of the immunoSEQ Assay, a bias-controlled multiplex PCR. Concerning the study's data processing: Nucleated cell counts per sample were estimated from amplification of reference gene primers within the assay. Sequence reads were collapsed and filtered to measure the absolute abundance of every unique TCRbeta CDR3 rearrangement. For each sample, productive Simpson clonality was calculated as the square root of Simpson's diversity index over productive rearrangements. Entries here come from immuneACCESS through TCRdb and include only in-frame sequences with V and J called. Some clones fail to appear in such tables; in the studies checked, an unresolved V gene covers under half of the shortfall, and the cause of the remainder is unknown. V, J and clone size derive from that table, while D and trimming were established from the DNA sequence. The sample table records roughly 250,000 clones; about 90% of these occur just once. About 12% of the sample is in the top ten clones.

In the case of this clone: Its antigen target is currently unknown. Base qualities were left out, and no much larger clone turns up one base away.

General study outcomes and caveats: How much clinical and demographic metadata was included differed by source and by participant, and the metadata was provided uncurated.

There are 14 amino acids in the CDR3, from cysteine to phenylalanine inclusive. Here the CDR3 DNA is all that survives: 42 bases in frame from base 1. The germline V gene encodes CDR1 LGHDT and CDR2 YNNKEL (reference sequence). V lost 4 bases and J lost 6 bases, and the count of bases not matched to a germline gene is 3. Sequencing was done on a sample of peripheral blood. The rearrangement combines TRBV3-1 (or the pseudogene TRBV3-2) with TRBJ1-6, with TRBD1 identical over 7 junction bases. This TCR was recovered from a woman aged 25 to 45 with COVID-19, enrolled during active disease. CDR3 protein: CASSRGQANSPLHF. In nucleotide form, the sequence is TGTGCCAGCAGCCGAGGACAGGCTAATTCACCCCTCCACTTT.